This T cell receptor beta chain was sequenced in a study of cytomegalovirus exposure and HLA in healthy donors. General study findings and limits: Owing to their indistinguishability, certain V segments, notably TRBV6-2 and TRBV6-3, were excluded. Being productive about 90% or about 30% of the time was typical of most TCR beta V segments in an earlier analysis. Per published accounts, TCR beta sequences correctly predicted the HLA-A and HLA-B alleles of most subjects. Later analysis indicated greater clonal expansion among HLA-associated TCR beta chains than among equally common other chains.

Concerning this clone itself: Its target is unknown.

The PCR was carried out with 60 Vbeta primers and 13 Jbeta primers. Clones were sequenced by immunoSEQ multiplex PCR, and TCRdb holds only the in-frame ones, with some missing. The sample yields 200,000 to 250,000 clones, of which the top ten take up approximately 0.98%. Trimming cost V 2 bases and J 7 bases; bases outside gene matches: 6. This CDR3 comprises 14 residues. The germline gives CDR1 SGDLS, CDR2 YYNGEE. The chain links TRBV9 to TRBJ1-3; 7 bases line up with TRBD1. The sequencing input was PBMCs. The receptor comes from a woman aged 25 to 39 in good health and CMV-seropositive. The DNA of the CDR3 is TGTGCCAGCAGCGTTCGAGGGGGCTCGAACACCATATATTTT. This translates into CASSVRGGSNTIYF.